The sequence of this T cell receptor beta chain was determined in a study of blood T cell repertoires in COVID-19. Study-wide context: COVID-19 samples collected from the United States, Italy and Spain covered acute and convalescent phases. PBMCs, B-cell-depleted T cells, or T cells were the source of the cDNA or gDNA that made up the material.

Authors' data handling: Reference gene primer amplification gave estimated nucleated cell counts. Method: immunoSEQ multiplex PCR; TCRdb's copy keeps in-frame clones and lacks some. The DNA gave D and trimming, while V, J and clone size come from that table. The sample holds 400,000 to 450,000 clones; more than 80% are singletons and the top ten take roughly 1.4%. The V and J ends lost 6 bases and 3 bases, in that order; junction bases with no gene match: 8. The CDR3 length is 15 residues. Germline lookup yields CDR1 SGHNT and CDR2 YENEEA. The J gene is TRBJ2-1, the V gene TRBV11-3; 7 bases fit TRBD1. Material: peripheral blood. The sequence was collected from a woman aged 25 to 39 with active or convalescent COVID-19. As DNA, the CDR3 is TGTGCCAGCAGTAAGAAGGGGGACAGCTACAATGAGCAGTTCTTC. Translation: CASSKKGDSYNEQFF.